This T cell receptor beta chain was sequenced during a study of blood T cell repertoires in COVID-19. The overall study: T cells, B-cell-depleted T cells, or PBMCs supplied cDNA or gDNA.

Produced via immunoSEQ multiplex PCR; TCRdb's table is partial and in-frame only. In the table there are approximately 450,000 clones, more than 85% of which are singletons. V was clipped by 3 bases and J by 1 base, with 22 bases between them. CDR3 length: 20 amino acids. Germline values: CDR1 LNHNV, CDR2 YYDKDF (reference sequence). Sequencing used peripheral blood. This receptor was taken from a woman in her twenties or thirties with acute or convalescent COVID-19. The chain carries TRBV15 and TRBJ2-6; possibly TRBD2 for D (7 bases). CDR3 in DNA: TGTGCCACCAGCAGCAAATACGGCGGGGGCGCGTATTCTGGGGCCAACGTCCTGACTTTC. Amino acids: CATSSKYGGGAYSGANVLTF.